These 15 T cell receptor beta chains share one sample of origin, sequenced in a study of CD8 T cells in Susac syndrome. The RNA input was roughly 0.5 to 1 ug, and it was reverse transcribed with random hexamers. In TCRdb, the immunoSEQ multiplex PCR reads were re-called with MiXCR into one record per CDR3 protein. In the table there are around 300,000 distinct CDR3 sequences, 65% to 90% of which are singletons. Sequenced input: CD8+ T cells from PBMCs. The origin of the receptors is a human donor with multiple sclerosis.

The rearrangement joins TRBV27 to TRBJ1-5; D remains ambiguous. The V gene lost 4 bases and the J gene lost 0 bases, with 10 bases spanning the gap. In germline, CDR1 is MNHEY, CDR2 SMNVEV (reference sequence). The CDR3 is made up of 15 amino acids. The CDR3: CASSSDVVSNQPQHF. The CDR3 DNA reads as TGTGCCAGCAGTTCCGACGTCGTTAGCAATCAGCCCCAGCATTTT.

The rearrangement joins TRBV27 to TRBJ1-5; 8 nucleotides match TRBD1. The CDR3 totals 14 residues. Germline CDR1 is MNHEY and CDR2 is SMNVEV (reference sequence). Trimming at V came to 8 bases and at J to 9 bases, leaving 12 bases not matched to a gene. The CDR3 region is CASLGTGTRVPQHF. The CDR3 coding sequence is TGTGCCAGCTTGGGGACAGGCACGCGGGTGCCCCAGCATTTT.

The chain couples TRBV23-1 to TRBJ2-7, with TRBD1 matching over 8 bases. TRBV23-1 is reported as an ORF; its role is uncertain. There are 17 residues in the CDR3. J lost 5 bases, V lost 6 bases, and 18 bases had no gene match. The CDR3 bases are TGCGCCAGCAGGTTGTTCCGAGACAGGGGAACTTTTGACGAGCAGTACTTC. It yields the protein CASRLFRDRGTFDEQYF.

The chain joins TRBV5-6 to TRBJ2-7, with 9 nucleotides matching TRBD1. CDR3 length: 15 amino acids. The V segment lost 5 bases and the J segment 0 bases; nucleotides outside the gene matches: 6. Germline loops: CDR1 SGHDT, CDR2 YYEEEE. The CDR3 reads CASSPRTGASYEQYF. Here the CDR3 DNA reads TGTGCCAGCAGTCCCCGGACAGGGGCCTCCTACGAGCAGTACTTC.

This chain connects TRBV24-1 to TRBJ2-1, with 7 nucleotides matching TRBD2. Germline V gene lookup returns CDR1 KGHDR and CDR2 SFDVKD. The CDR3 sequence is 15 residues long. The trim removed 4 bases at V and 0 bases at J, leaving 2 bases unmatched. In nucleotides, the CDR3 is TGTGCCACCAGTGAATTAGCGGGCTCCTACAATGAGCAGTTCTTC. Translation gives CATSELAGSYNEQFF.

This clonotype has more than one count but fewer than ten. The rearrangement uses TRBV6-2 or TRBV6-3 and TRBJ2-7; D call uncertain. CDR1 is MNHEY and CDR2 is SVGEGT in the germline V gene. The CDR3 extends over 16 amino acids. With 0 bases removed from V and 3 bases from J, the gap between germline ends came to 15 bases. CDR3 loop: CASSYSIRRGIYEQYF. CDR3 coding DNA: TGTGCCAGCAGTTACTCGATCCGTCGAGGAATCTACGAGCAGTACTTC.

CDR3 nucleotide sequence: TGTGCCAGCAGTGAATCCGGGGGGGACGAGCAGTACTTC. Protein product: CASSESGGDEQYF. This chain joins TRBV6-1 and TRBJ2-7; 8 bases match TRBD2. The CDR3 totals 13 residues. CDR1 MNHNS and CDR2 SASEGT come from the germline V gene. Unmatched junction bases numbered 2, after V lost 2 bases and J lost 5 bases.

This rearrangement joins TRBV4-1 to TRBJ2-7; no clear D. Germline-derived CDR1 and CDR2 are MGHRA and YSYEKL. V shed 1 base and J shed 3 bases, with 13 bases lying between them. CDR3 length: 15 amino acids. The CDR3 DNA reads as TGCGCCAGCAGCCAAGTAGGCGACGAGTACTACGAGCAGTACTTC. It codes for CASSQVGDEYYEQYF.

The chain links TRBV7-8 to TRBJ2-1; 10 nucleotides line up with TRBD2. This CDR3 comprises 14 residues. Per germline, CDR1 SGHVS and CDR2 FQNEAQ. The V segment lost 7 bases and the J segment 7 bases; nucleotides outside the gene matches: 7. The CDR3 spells CASNPAGGLNEQFF. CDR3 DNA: TGTGCCAGCAACCCAGCGGGAGGGCTAAATGAGCAGTTCTTC.

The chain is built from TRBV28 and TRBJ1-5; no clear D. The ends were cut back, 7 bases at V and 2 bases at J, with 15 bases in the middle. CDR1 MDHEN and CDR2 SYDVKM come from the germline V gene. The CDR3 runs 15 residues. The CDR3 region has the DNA TGTGCCAGCATCTGGGGAGGGAGGGGCAATCAGCCCCAGCATTTT. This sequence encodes CASIWGGRGNQPQHF.

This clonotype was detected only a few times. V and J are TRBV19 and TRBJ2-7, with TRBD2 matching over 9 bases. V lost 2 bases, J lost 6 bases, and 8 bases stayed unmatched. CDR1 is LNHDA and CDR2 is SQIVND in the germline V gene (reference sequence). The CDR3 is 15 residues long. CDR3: CASSIPASGKLEQYF. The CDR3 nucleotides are TGTGCCAGTAGTATACCGGCTAGCGGGAAACTCGAGCAGTACTTC. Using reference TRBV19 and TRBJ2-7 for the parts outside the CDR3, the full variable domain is DGGITQSPKYLFRKEGQNVTLSCEQNLNHDAMYWYRQDPGQGLRLIYYSQIVNDFQKGDIAEGYSVSREKKESFPLTVTSAQKNPTAFYLCASSIPASGKLEQYFGPGTRLTVT.

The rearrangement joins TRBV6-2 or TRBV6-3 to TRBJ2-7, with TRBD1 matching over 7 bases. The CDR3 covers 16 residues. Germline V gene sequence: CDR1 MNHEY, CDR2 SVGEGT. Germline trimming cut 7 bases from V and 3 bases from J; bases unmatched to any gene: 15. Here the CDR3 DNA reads TGTGCCAGCATTCGAAACCCTTCGACAGGGATCTACGAGCAGTACTTC. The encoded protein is CASIRNPSTGIYEQYF.

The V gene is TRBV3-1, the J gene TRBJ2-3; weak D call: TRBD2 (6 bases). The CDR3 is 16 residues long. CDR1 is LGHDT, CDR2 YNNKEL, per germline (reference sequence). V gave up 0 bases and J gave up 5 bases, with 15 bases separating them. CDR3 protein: CASSQDSWRGRDTQYF. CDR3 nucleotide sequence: TGTGCCAGCAGCCAAGATTCTTGGCGGGGTCGAGATACGCAGTATTTT.

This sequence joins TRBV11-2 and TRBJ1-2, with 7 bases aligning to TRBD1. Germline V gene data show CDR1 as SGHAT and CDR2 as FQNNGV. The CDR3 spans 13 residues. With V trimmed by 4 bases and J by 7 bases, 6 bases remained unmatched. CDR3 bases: TGTGCCAGCAGCTATCGCCGGGACAGTGGCTACACCTTC. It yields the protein CASSYRRDSGYTF.

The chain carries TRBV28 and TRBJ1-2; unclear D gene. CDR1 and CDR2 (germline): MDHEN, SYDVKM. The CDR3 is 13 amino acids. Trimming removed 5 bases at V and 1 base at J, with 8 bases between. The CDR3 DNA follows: TGTGCCAGCAGTCCCTCCTTTAACTATGGCTACACCTTC. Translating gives CASSPSFNYGYTF.